This is a list of T cell receptor beta chains from one sample in a study of T-cell reconstitution after alpha-beta-depleted transplantation in children. TCRdb re-derived calls from the PCR reads in MiXCR, one entry per CDR3 protein. The table shows roughly 28,000 distinct CDR3 sequences, with about a sixth occurring only once. Sequencing was performed on PBMCs, mostly from graft donor cells, taken 60 days after TCRalphabeta/CD19-depleted stem cell transplant. The origin of the receptors is a male patient aged 2-9 years who had a stem cell transplant for acute lymphoblastic leukemia, so the T cells may come from the graft donor. Each CDR3 is given with its conserved first and last residue. The order of the fields is D gene, V gene, J gene, clone size, CDR3 DNA, CDR3 protein. The D gene is left open where the match is weak. Not every row has a clone size; where given, it reads once, few, many or a size class.

D gene: TRBD2
V gene: TRBV20-1
J gene: TRBJ2-3
clone size: medium-sized
CDR3 DNA: TGCAGTGCTAGAGATCATAAGGCGGGAGCCACAGCGGATACGCAGTATTTT
CDR3 protein: CSARDHKAGATADTQYF

D gene: -
V gene: TRBV6-1
J gene: TRBJ2-7
clone size: few
CDR3 DNA: TGTGCTACCCGTTGTAGGGGAACCTACGAGCAGTACTTC
CDR3 protein: CATRCRGTYEQYF

D gene: TRBD1
V gene: TRBV27
J gene: TRBJ2-1
clone size: -
CDR3 DNA: TGTGCCTCGACAGGGGGTGAGCAGTTCTTC
CDR3 protein: CASTGGEQFF

D gene: -
V gene: TRBV6-2/TRBV6-3
J gene: TRBJ2-2
clone size: many
CDR3 DNA: TGTGCCAGCAGCCAAATAGTAACCGGGGAGCTGTTTTTT
CDR3 protein: CASSQIVTGELFF

D gene: TRBD1
V gene: TRBV12-3/TRBV12-4
J gene: TRBJ1-6
clone size: many
CDR3 DNA: TGTGCCAGCAGTTTCAATCCGGACAGGGGTGTCGGACCCCTCCACTTT
CDR3 protein: CASSFNPDRGVGPLHF

D gene: TRBD2
V gene: TRBV27
J gene: TRBJ2-1
clone size: -
CDR3 DNA: TGTGCCAGCAGTTTTACCCTTAGCGGGAGACGCGGCAATGAGCAGTTCTTC
CDR3 protein: CASSFTLSGRRGNEQFF

D gene: TRBD1
V gene: TRBV28
J gene: TRBJ1-2
clone size: few
CDR3 DNA: TGTGCCAGCAGTTTGTCCACGACAGGGGACTATGGCTACACCTTC
CDR3 protein: CASSLSTTGDYGYTF

D gene: TRBD1
V gene: TRBV4-2
J gene: TRBJ1-6
clone size: many
CDR3 DNA: TGTGCCAGCAGCTCCCGGACAGGGGAGGGATCTCACCCCCTCCACTTT
CDR3 protein: CASSSRTGEGSHPLHF

D gene: -
V gene: TRBV12-3/TRBV12-4
J gene: TRBJ1-4
clone size: -
CDR3 DNA: TGTGCCAGCAGTTCTCAGGAAAAACTGTTTTTT
CDR3 protein: CASSSQEKLFF

D gene: TRBD1
V gene: TRBV18
J gene: TRBJ1-5
clone size: -
CDR3 DNA: TGTGCCAGCTCACCAATTCTCGACAGGGTACACCAGCCCCAGCATTTT
CDR3 protein: CASSPILDRVHQPQHF

D gene: TRBD1
V gene: TRBV7-9
J gene: TRBJ2-1
clone size: -
CDR3 DNA: TGTGCCAGCAGGAAAAACACCGACAGGGGGCGATACAATGAGCAGTTCTTC
CDR3 protein: CASRKNTDRGRYNEQFF

D gene: -
V gene: TRBV7-8
J gene: TRBJ1-6
clone size: many
CDR3 DNA: TGTGCCAGCAGCTTAGTGGATTCACCCCTCCACTTT
CDR3 protein: CASSLVDSPLHF

D gene: -
V gene: TRBV19
J gene: TRBJ1-3
clone size: -
CDR3 DNA: TGTGCCAGTAGTATCTCGCAAGCGGAGAGCTCTGGAAACACCATATATTTT
CDR3 protein: CASSISQAESSGNTIYF

D gene: -
V gene: TRBV7-2
J gene: TRBJ1-5
clone size: few
CDR3 DNA: TGTGCCAGCAGCTTTCAGCCCCAGCATTTT
CDR3 protein: CASSFQPQHF